This record covers a single T cell receptor beta chain. The target antigen is unknown. The CDR3 extends over 17 amino acids. Germline V gene sequence: CDR1 SGDLS, CDR2 YYNGEE. Trimming cost V 3 bases and J 3 bases, with 18 bases left between them. The sample comes from a study of OX40 agonist ivuxolimab in advanced cancers. Study-wide context: Each dose-escalation patient presented with hepatocellular carcinoma, melanoma, renal cell or head and neck cancer.

Method: immunoSEQ multiplex PCR; TCRdb's copy keeps in-frame clones and lacks some. Of 40,000 to 45,000 clones in the sample, roughly 84% were seen once. Points from the study as a whole: At doses 0.1 to 3.0 mg/kg, CD4+ and CD8+ clones expanded.

The sample in question was CD4+ or CD8+ T cells sorted from blood, obtained in a trial of the OX40 agonist ivuxolimab. The sequence was obtained from an adult with an advanced solid tumor such as melanoma, head and neck, liver or kidney cancer. The rearrangement joins TRBV9 to TRBJ1-4; D may be TRBD1 (5 bases). CDR3 coding DNA: TGTGCCAGCAGCGATCCAAATACAGGTTTGGCTAATGAAAAACTGTTTTTT. Protein product: CASSDPNTGLANEKLFF.